This T cell receptor beta chain came from a study of vaccination effects on CD4 cells after COVID-19. Study details: Participants each got two BNT162b2 or mRNA-1273 vaccine doses. Samples came 142 and 148 days after COVID-19 diagnosis, before vaccination. The study, taken as a whole, reports: After vaccination, at late timepoints, clones induced by infection and by vaccine contracted markedly.

The assay was immunoSEQ multiplex PCR, and TCRdb's table has in-frame clones only and misses some. Of approximately 29,000 clones in the sample, about 69% were seen once. Worth noting for this clone: Its antigen is not known.

Antigen-specific CD4+ T cell clonotypes were called by their expansion after viral peptide-pool culture in ViraFEST. At the end of over 8 days of culture, CD4+ T cells were isolated. The person acquired a PCR-confirmed SARS-CoV-2 infection between March and December 2020. The ends were cut back, 3 bases at V and 4 bases at J, with 14 bases in the middle. The CDR3 has 14 amino acids. CDR1 and CDR2 (germline): SGHRS, YFSETQ. Specimen: CD4+ T cells from PBMCs cultured with a peptide pool, collected before COVID-19 vaccination. This clonotype was sampled from a human donor who had a prior SARS-CoV-2 infection. The chain couples TRBV5-1 to TRBJ2-7, with D possibly matching TRBD2 (6 bases). CDR3 protein: CASSSLPGRYEQYF. CDR3 in DNA: TGCGCCAGCAGCTCCCTTCCCGGGAGATACGAGCAGTACTTC.